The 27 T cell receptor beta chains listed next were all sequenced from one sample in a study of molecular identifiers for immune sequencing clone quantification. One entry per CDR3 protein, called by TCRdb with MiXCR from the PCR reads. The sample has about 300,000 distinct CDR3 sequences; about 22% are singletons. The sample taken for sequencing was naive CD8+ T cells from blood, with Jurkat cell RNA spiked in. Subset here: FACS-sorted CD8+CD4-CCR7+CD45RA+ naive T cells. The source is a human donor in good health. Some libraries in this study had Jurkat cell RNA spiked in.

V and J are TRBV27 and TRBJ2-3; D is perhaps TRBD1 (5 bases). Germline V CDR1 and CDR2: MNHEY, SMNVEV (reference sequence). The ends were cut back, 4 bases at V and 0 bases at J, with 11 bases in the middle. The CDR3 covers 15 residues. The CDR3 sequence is CASSSTVISTDTQYF. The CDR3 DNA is TGTGCCAGCAGTTCGACAGTTATTAGCACAGATACGCAGTATTTT.

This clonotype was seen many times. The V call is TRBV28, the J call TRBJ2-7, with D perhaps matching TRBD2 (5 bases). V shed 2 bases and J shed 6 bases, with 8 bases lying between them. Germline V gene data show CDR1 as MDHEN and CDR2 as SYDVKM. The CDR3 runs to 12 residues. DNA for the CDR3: TGTGCCAGCAGTTTAGGGAGCTCCGAGCAGTACTTC. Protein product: CASSLGSSEQYF.

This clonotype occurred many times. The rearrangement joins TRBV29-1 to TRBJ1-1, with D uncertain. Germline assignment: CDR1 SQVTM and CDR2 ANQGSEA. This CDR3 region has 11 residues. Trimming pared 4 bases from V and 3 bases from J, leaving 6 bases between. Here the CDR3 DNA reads TGCAGCGTTGCGGCGGACACTGAAGCTTTCTTT. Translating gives CSVAADTEAFF. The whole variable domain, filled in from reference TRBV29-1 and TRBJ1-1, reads SAVISQKPSRDICQRGTSLTIQCQVDSQVTMMFWYRQQPGQSLTLIATANQGSEATYESGFVIDKFPISRPNLTFSTLTVSNMSPEDSSIYLCSVAADTEAFFGQGTRLTVV.

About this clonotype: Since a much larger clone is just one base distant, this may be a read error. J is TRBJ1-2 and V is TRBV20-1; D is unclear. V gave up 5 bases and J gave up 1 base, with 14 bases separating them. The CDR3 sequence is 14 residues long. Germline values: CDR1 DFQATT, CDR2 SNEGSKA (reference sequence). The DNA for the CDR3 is TGCAGTGCTGGAGCCATGTGGATTAACTATGGCTACACCTTC. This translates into CSAGAMWINYGYTF.

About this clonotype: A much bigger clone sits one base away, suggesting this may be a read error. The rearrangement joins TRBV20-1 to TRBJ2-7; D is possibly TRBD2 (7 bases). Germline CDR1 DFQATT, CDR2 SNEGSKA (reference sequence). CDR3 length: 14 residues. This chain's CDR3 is CGARDGGGVYEQYF. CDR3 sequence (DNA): TGCGGTGCTAGAGATGGGGGGGGCGTCTACGAGCAGTACTTC.

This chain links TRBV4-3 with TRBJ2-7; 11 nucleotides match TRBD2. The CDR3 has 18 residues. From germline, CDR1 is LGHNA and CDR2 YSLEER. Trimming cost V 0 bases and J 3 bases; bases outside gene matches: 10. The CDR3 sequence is CASSQELHLAGGSYEQYF. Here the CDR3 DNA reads TGCGCCAGCAGCCAAGAACTGCACTTAGCGGGGGGGAGCTACGAGCAGTACTTC.

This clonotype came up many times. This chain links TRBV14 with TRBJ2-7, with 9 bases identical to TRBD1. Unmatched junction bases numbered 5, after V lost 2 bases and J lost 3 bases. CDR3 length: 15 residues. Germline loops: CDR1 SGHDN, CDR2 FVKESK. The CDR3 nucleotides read TGTGCCAGCAGCCAACCGGGACAGGGTTTCTACGAGCAGTACTTC. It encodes CASSQPGQGFYEQYF.

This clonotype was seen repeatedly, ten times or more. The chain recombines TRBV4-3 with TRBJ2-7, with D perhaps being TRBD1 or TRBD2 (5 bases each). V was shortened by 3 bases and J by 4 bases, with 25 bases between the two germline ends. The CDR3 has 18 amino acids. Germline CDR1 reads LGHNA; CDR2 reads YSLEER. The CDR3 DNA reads TGCGCCAGCAGCCAGGGTTTGACCAGCTGGGGGTTGCAGTACGAGCAGTACTTC. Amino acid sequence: CASSQGLTSWGLQYEQYF.

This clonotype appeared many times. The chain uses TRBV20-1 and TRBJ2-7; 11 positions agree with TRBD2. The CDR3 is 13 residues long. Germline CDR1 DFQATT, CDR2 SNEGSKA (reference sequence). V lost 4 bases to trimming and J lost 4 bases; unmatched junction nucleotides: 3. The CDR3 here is CSAIASGGYEQYF. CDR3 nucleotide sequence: TGCAGTGCTATTGCTAGCGGGGGGTACGAGCAGTACTTC.

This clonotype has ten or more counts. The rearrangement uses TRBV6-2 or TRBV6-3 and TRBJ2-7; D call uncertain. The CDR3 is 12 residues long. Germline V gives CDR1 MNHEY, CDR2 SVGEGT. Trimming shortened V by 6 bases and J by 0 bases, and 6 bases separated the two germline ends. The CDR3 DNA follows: TGTGCCAGCAGCCCGCGCTCCTACGAGCAGTACTTC. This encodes CASSPRSYEQYF.

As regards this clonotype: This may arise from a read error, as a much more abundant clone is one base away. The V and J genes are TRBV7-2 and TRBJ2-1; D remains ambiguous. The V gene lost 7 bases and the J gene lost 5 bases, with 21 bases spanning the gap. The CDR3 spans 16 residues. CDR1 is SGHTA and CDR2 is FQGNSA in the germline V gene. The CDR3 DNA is TGTGCCAGCAACGCTATATCCGGGCCCCAAGACAATGAGCAGTTCTTC. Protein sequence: CASNAISGPQDNEQFF.

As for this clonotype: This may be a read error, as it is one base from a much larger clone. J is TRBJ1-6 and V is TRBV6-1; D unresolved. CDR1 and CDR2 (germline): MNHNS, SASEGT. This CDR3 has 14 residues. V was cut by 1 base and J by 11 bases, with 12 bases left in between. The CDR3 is CASSEGSANPPLHF. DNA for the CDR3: TGTGCCAGCAGTGAAGGCAGTGCAAATCCACCCCTCCACTTT.

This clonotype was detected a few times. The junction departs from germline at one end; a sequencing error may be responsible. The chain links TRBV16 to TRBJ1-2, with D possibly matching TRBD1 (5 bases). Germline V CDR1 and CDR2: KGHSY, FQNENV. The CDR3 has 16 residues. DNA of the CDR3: TGTGCCAGCAGCCAATCGTTTGGGGACGAGTCTAATGGCTTCACCTTC. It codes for CASSQSFGDESNGFTF.

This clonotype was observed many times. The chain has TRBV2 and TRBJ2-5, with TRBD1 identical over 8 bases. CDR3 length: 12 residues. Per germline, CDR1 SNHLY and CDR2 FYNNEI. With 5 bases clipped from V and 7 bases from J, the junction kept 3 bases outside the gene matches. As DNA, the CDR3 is TGTGCCAGCAGTCCAGGGGGCCGGACCCAGTACTTC. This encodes CASSPGGRTQYF.

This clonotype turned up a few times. CDR3: CASSLGQGSQETQYF. The CDR3, as DNA: TGTGCCAGCAGCTTGGGACAGGGGTCCCAAGAGACCCAGTACTTC. The J gene is TRBJ2-5, the V gene TRBV7-9, with 10 nucleotides matching TRBD1. The CDR3 is 15 residues long. Looked up from germline, CDR1 is SEHNR and CDR2 is FQNEAQ (reference sequence). The junction had 2 bases not matched to a gene; V was cut back by 3 bases and J by 1 base. The full variable domain, completed using reference TRBV7-9 and TRBJ2-5, is DTGVSQNPRHKITKRGQNVTFRCDPISEHNRLYWYRQTLGQGPEFLTYFQNEAQLEKSRLLSDRFSAERPKGSFSTLEIQRTEQGDSAMYLCASSLGQGSQETQYFGPGTRLLVL.

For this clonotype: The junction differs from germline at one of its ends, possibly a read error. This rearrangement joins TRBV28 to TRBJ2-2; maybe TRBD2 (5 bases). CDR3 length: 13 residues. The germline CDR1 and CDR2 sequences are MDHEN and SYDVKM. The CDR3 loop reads CASSFSLTGELLF. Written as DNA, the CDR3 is TGTGCCAGCAGTTTCTCTCTTACCGGGGAGCTGCTTTTT.

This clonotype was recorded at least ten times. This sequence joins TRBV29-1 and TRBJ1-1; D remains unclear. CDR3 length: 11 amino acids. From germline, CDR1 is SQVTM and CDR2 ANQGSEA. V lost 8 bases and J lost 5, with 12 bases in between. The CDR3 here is CSSSPGTEAFF. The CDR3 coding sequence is TGCAGCTCCTCCCCGGGGACTGAAGCTTTCTTT.

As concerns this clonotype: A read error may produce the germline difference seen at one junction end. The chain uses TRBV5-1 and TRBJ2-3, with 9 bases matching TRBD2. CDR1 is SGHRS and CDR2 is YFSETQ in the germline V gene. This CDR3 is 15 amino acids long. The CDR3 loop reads CASSLPAGGTDTQYF. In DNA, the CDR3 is TGCGCCAGCAGCTTACCAGCGGGAGGCACGGATACGCAGTATTTT. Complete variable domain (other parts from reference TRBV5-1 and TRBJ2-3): KAGVTQTPRYLIKTRGQQVTLSCSPISGHRSVSWYQQTPGQGLQFLFEYFSETQRNKGNFPGRFSGRQFSNSRSEMNVSTLELGDSALYLCASSLPAGGTDTQYFGPGTRLTVL.

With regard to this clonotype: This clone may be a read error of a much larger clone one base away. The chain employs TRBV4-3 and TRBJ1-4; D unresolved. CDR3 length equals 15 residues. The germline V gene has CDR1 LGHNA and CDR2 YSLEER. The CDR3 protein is CASSQDWVPSEKLVF. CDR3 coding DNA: TGCGCCAGCAGCCAAGATTGGGTCCCCTCGGAAAAACTGGTTTTT.

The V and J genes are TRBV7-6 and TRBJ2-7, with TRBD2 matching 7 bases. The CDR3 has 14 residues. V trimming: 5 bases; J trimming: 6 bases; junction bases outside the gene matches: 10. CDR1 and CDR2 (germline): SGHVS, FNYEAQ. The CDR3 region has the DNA TGTGCCAGCAGCCCCTTGAAGGGAGGGCTCGAGCAGTACTTC. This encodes CASSPLKGGLEQYF.

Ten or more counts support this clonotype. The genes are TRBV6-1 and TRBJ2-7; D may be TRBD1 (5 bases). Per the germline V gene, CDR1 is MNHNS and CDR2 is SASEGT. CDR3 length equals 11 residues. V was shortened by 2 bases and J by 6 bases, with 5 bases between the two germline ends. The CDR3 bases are TGTGCCAGCAGTGAAACAGGCGAGCAGTACTTC. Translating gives CASSETGEQYF.

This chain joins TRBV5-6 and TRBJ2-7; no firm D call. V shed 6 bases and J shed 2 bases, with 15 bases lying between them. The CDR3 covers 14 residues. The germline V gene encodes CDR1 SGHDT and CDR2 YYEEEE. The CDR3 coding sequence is TGTGCCAGCAACCTGATAACGAACCCCTACGAGCAGTACTTC. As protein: CASNLITNPYEQYF.

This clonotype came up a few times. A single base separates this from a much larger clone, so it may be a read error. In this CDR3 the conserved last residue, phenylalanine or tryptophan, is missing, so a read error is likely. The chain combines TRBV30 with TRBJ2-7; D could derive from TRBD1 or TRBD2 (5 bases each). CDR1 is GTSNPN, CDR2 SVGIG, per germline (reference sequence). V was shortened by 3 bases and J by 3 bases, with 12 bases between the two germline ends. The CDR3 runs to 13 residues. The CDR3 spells CAWSQGENYEQYL. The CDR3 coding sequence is TGTGCCTGGAGCCAAGGGGAGAACTACGAGCAGTACCTC.

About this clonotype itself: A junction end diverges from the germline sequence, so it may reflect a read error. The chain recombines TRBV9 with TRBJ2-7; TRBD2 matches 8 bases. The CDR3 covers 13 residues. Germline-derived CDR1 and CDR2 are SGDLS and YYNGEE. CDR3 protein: CASSVTSGDEQCF. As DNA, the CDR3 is TGTGCCAGCAGCGTAACTAGCGGAGACGAGCAGTGCTTC.

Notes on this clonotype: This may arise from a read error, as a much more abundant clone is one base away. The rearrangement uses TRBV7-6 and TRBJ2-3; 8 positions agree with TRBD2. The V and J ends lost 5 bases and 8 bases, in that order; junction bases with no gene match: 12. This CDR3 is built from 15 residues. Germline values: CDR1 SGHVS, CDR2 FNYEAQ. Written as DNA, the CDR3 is TGTGCCAGCAGCCGGAGCGGGGGCCTTGTTGGTACGCAGTATTTT. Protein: CASSRSGGLVGTQYF.

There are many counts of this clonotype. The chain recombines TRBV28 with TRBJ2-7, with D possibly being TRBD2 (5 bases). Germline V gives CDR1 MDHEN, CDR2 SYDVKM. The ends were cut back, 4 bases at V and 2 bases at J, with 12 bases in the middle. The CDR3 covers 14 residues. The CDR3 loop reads CASSSGKVTYEQYF. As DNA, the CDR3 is TGTGCCAGCAGTTCCGGGAAGGTTACCTACGAGCAGTACTTC. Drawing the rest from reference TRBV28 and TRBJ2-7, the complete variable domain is DVKVTQSSRYLVKRTGEKVFLECVQDMDHENMFWYRQDPGLGLRLIYFSYDVKMKEKGDIPEGYSVSREKKERFSLILESASTNQTSMYLCASSSGKVTYEQYFGPGTRLTVT.

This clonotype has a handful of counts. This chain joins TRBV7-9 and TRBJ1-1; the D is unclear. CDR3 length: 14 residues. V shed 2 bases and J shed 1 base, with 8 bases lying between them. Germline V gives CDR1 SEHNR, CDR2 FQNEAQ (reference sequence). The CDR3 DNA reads TGTGCCAGCAGCTTATTGCACCAGAACACTGAAGCTTTCTTT. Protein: CASSLLHQNTEAFF.